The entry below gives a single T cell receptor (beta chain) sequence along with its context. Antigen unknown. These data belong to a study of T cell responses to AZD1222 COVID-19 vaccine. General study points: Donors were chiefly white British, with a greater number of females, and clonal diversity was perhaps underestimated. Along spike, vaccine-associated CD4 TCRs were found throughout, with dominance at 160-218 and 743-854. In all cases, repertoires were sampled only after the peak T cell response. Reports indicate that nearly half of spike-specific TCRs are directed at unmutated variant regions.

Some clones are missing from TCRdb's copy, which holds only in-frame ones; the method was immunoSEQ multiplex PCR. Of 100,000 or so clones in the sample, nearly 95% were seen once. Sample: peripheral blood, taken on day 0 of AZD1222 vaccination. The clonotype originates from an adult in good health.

CDR3 residues: CATSPRDRGRTGELFF. The DNA of the CDR3 is TGTGCCACCAGCCCCCGGGACAGGGGACGTACCGGGGAGCTGTTTTTT. The J gene is TRBJ2-2, the V gene TRBV24-1; TRBD1 matches 10 bases. The J segment lost 5 bases and the V segment lost 7 bases, leaving 9 bases of the junction unmatched. Germline V lookup: CDR1 KGHDR, CDR2 SFDVKD. The CDR3 sequence is 16 residues long.